A single sample is the source of the 26 T cell receptor beta chains below, sequenced in a study of metastatic and nonmetastatic thyroid tumors. Thyroid surgery was performed in patients who had received no treatment beforehand. MiXCR was used by TCRdb to re-call the PCR reads. The sample shows some 40,000 clones, 18% of them seen only once. Sequenced: tumor tissue. The receptors were sampled from a female donor with papillary thyroid cancer or a benign thyroid nodule (not recorded which). Some clones in this sample may be carry-over from other donors' samples.

This sequence joins TRBV6-1 and TRBJ1-2; possible D gene TRBD1, 5 bases. The V and J ends lost 5 bases and 12 bases respectively, with 25 bases between them. This CDR3 is built from 15 residues. Germline CDR1 and CDR2: MNHNS and SASEGT. CDR3 in DNA: TGTGCCAGCAGTATGGGGGACGCCGGAGGCTATTGCCACACCTTC. Its protein product is CASSMGDAGGYCHTF.

This clone was counted between two and nine times. The rearrangement links TRBV27 to TRBJ2-7; TRBD1 matches at 11 bases. Per germline, CDR1 MNHEY and CDR2 SMNVEV (reference sequence). The CDR3 extends over 17 amino acids. V trimming: 7 bases; J trimming: 0 bases; junction bases outside the gene matches: 11. The CDR3 coding sequence is TGTGCCAGCATTCCCTGTGCGGGACAGGGGGGCTCCTACGAGCAGTACTTC. It specifies CASIPCAGQGGSYEQYF.

The chain combines TRBV10-3 with TRBJ1-2; 11 nucleotides align to TRBD1. Trimming took 8 bases from V and 0 from J; bases not matched to a gene: 8. Looked up from germline, CDR1 is ENHRY and CDR2 is SYGVKD. This CDR3 is 16 amino acids long. The CDR3 bases are TGTGCCATCTCTTCGGGACAGGGGGTCGCTAACTATGGCTACACCTTC. Its translation is CAISSGQGVANYGYTF.

The table lists this clone with many counts. This chain uses TRBV7-8 with TRBJ2-2; D possibly corresponds to TRBD2 (6 bases). Deletions cut 5 bases from V and 1 base from J, with 20 bases between. Germline V gives CDR1 SGHVS, CDR2 FQNEAQ. The CDR3 sequence is 18 residues long. In DNA form, the CDR3 reads TGTGCCAGCAGCCTACTCGGCTCTAGCGTCGTGAACACCGGGGAGCTGTTTTTT. Its protein product is CASSLLGSSVVNTGELFF.

This clone appeared many times. This chain uses TRBV5-6 with TRBJ2-7, with TRBD1 matching 7 bases. CDR1 and CDR2 from the germline V gene are SGHDT and YYEEEE. V lost 4 bases to trimming and J lost 4 bases; unmatched junction nucleotides: 11. This CDR3 is built from 15 residues. DNA for the CDR3: TGTGCCAGCAGCCCCTCTCTGGACAGGCGGTACGAGCAGTACTTC. It encodes CASSPSLDRRYEQYF.

About this clone: Other nucleotide sequences in the sample specify the same CDR3. This chain joins TRBV19 and TRBJ1-1, with TRBD1 as a possible D gene (5 bases). CDR3 length: 14 amino acids. Germline CDR1 and CDR2: LNHDA and SQIVND (reference sequence). V was shortened by 9 bases and J by 1 base, with 15 bases between the two germline ends. The CDR3 protein is CASNQGTGNTEAFF. CDR3 nucleotides: TGTGCCAGCAATCAGGGTACAGGGAACACTGAAGCTTTCTTT.

This clone was seen at least ten times. The V and J genes are TRBV9 and TRBJ2-3, with 7 bases identical to TRBD2. With V trimmed by 3 bases and J by 2 bases, 12 bases remained unmatched. The CDR3 totals 17 residues. Germline V gene lookup returns CDR1 SGDLS and CDR2 YYNGEE. CDR3 sequence (DNA): TGTGCCAGCAGCGGGGAGGGGACCTCAAGAGTCACAGATACGCAGTATTTT. Its translation: CASSGEGTSRVTDTQYF. The whole variable domain, remainder taken from reference TRBV9 and TRBJ2-3, is DSGVTQTPKHLITATGQRVTLRCSPRSGDLSVYWYQQSLDQGLQFLIQYYNGEERAKGNILERFSAQQFPDLHSELNLSSLELGDSALYFCASSGEGTSRVTDTQYFGPGTRLTVL.

This clone was detected ten times or more. CDR3 residues: CAWSPLQLEETQYF. The CDR3 nucleotides read TGTGCCTGGAGTCCTCTCCAACTAGAAGAGACCCAGTACTTC. The chain links TRBV30 to TRBJ2-5, with D perhaps TRBD2 (5 bases). Germline V gene lookup returns CDR1 GTSNPN and CDR2 SVGIG (reference sequence). The CDR3 is 14 amino acids. Deletions cut 2 bases from V and 3 bases from J, with 13 bases between. The full variable domain, completed using reference TRBV30 and TRBJ2-5, is SQTIHQWPATLVQPVGSPLSLECTVEGTSNPNLYWYRQAAGRGLQLLFYSVGIGQISSEVPQNLSASRPQDRQFILSSKKLLLSDSGFYLCAWSPLQLEETQYFGPGTRLLVL.

Only a few counts were recorded for this clone. A much larger clonotype is one base distant, so this may be a read error. The chain recombines TRBV27 with TRBJ2-5, with a weak D call TRBD2 (6 bases). The CDR3 sequence is 14 residues long. Germline lookup yields CDR1 MNHEY and CDR2 SMNVEV (reference sequence). Trimming took off 6 bases at V and 4 bases at J, with 15 bases between the two ends. CDR3 residues: CASSPYRRAETQYF. The DNA of the CDR3 is TGTGCCAGCAGCCCATACAGGAGGGCAGAGACCCAGTACTTC.

The chain couples TRBV10-3 to TRBJ2-3; 10 nucleotides align to TRBD2. CDR1 and CDR2 (germline): ENHRY, SYGVKD. The CDR3 contains 18 residues. V was clipped by 2 bases and J by 1 base; unmatched bases: 9. The CDR3 nucleotides read TGTGCCATCAGTGAGGGCCCGGCTAGCGGGAGTCGCACAGATACGCAGTATTTT. It encodes CAISEGPASGSRTDTQYF.

This clone was recorded many times. The V gene is TRBV20-1, the J gene TRBJ2-2; D perhaps matches TRBD1 (5 bases). V was shortened by 6 bases and J by 4 bases, with 15 bases between the two germline ends. The CDR3 runs to 14 residues. Germline CDR1 reads DFQATT; CDR2 reads SNEGSKA (reference sequence). The CDR3 spells CSARFQGFTGELFF. DNA for the CDR3: TGCAGTGCCCGTTTTCAGGGTTTCACCGGGGAGCTGTTTTTT.

This clone was counted only a few times. CDR3 in amino acids: CASSSRRLALRAYTQYF. The CDR3 nucleotides are TGTGCCAGCAGTTCGCGGCGACTAGCACTTCGCGCGTATACGCAGTATTTT. The V call is TRBV6-5, the J call TRBJ2-3, with 7 bases lining up with TRBD2. V dropped 4 bases and J dropped 7; count of bases not matched to a gene: 17. This CDR3 is 17 amino acids long. From germline, CDR1 is MNHEY and CDR2 SVGAGI.

The chain combines TRBV7-9 with TRBJ2-7, with TRBD1 matching 9 bases. The germline gives CDR1 SEHNR, CDR2 FQNEAQ (reference sequence). V lost 1 base to trimming and J lost 0 bases; unmatched junction nucleotides: 1. This CDR3 region has 15 residues. CDR3 sequence reads: CASSLEGQGSYEQYF. As DNA, the CDR3 is TGTGCCAGCAGCTTAGAGGGACAGGGCTCCTACGAGCAGTACTTC. Combining the CDR3 with reference TRBV7-9 and TRBJ2-7 gives the whole variable domain DTGVSQNPRHKITKRGQNVTFRCDPISEHNRLYWYRQTLGQGPEFLTYFQNEAQLEKSRLLSDRFSAERPKGSFSTLEIQRTEQGDSAMYLCASSLEGQGSYEQYFGPGTRLTVT.

This clone was seen repeatedly, ten times or more. The V and J genes are TRBV10-1 and TRBJ1-4, with D perhaps matching TRBD1 (6 bases). The CDR3 is 15 amino acids. V was shortened by 8 bases and J by 10 bases, with 23 bases between the two germline ends. Germline V gene data show CDR1 as WNHNN and CDR2 as SYGVQD (reference sequence). Written as DNA, the CDR3 is TGCGCCAGCCAGCTCAAATTGGACAGAGCTTCAAAACTGTTTTTT. Its protein product is CASQLKLDRASKLFF.

This clone was seen at least ten times. CDR3 bases: TGCCGGAGGGACCTGAACACTGAAGCTTTCTTT. Protein sequence: CRRDLNTEAFF. The chain employs TRBV20-1 and TRBJ1-1; maybe TRBD1 (5 bases). Germline V gives CDR1 DFQATT, CDR2 SNEGSKA (reference sequence). The CDR3 is made up of 11 amino acids.

This clone is termed medium-sized. The CDR3 region has the DNA TGCGCCAGCAGCCCCGGGGGCGAGGAGACCCAGTACTTC. Translating gives CASSPGGEETQYF. The chain uses TRBV5-1 and TRBJ2-5; D may correspond to TRBD1 or TRBD2 (6 bases each). Per the germline V gene, CDR1 is SGHRS and CDR2 is YFSETQ. V lost 4 bases and J 5 bases, leaving 12 bases between the germline ends. CDR3 size: 13 residues.

This clone was seen repeatedly, ten times or more. The same CDR3 also results from other DNA sequences found in this sample. This rearrangement joins TRBV20-1 to TRBJ2-1; D tentatively reads TRBD1 or TRBD2 (6 bases each). CDR3 length: 15 amino acids. The V gene's germline CDR1 is DFQATT and CDR2 SNEGSKA (reference sequence). Trimming stripped 3 bases from V and 7 bases from J, with 19 bases between. DNA of the CDR3: TGCAGTGCTAGCCCGCCTACAAGGGGGAGGAATGAGCAGTTCTTC. Translation: CSASPPTRGRNEQFF.

This clone has a count of ten or more. The chain combines TRBV9 with TRBJ2-5; either TRBD1 or TRBD2 may supply D (5 bases each). CDR1 is SGDLS and CDR2 is YYNGEE in the germline V gene. Trimming took 0 bases from V and 5 from J, leaving 11 bases between them. The CDR3 is made up of 14 amino acids. The CDR3 coding sequence is TGTGCCAGCAGCGTAGATCTCCGGGACGAGACCCAGTACTTC. This gives the protein CASSVDLRDETQYF.

To note about this clone: This could be a read error, since a much larger clone is one nucleotide away. The chain recombines TRBV4-1 with TRBJ2-7; D may correspond to TRBD1 or TRBD2 (5 bases each). Trimming took 0 bases from V and 10 from J, leaving 22 bases between them. The CDR3 runs to 16 residues. Germline CDR1 MGHRA, CDR2 YSYEKL. The CDR3: CASSQDQEGSLLTQYF. Written as DNA, the CDR3 is TGCGCCAGCAGCCAAGATCAAGAGGGGTCGCTACTGACTCAGTACTTC.

This clone was observed many times. V is TRBV20-1 and J is TRBJ1-1; 7 nucleotides match TRBD1. This CDR3 has 13 residues. From germline, CDR1 is DFQATT and CDR2 SNEGSKA (reference sequence). Trimming removed 0 bases from V and 4 bases from J; junction bases left unmatched: 2. The CDR3 here is CSAREAGGTEAFF. The DNA of the CDR3 is TGCAGTGCTAGAGAGGCAGGGGGCACTGAAGCTTTCTTT.

This clone appeared many times. A single base separates this from a much larger clone, so it may be a read error. The chain carries TRBV7-3 and TRBJ2-7; perhaps TRBD2 as D (5 bases). Per the germline V gene, CDR1 is SGHTA and CDR2 is FQGTGA. There are 11 residues in the CDR3. V lost 6 bases and J 6 bases, leaving 9 bases between the germline ends. CDR3: CASSSGVEQYF. CDR3 sequence (DNA): TGTGCCAGCAGTTCCGGGGTCGAGCAGTACTTC.

This chain joins TRBV28 and TRBJ2-7; 15 bases map to TRBD2. The germline CDR1 and CDR2 sequences are MDHEN and SYDVKM. There are 17 residues in the CDR3. Trimming removed 6 bases from V and 10 bases from J; junction bases left unmatched: 16. The CDR3 sequence: CASSGQGLAGGRCRQYF. The CDR3 nucleotides read TGTGCCAGCAGCGGACAAGGACTAGCGGGAGGGCGGTGTCGTCAGTACTTC.

The sample holds many counts of this clone. This chain links TRBV6-1 with TRBJ1-6, with 9 nucleotides matching TRBD1. The CDR3 loop spans 14 amino acids. Trimming removed 6 bases from V and 14 bases from J; junction bases left unmatched: 11. CDR1 is MNHNS, CDR2 SASEGT, per germline. The CDR3 loop reads CASSLGQGPSALHF. DNA of the CDR3: TGTGCCAGCAGCCTCGGACAGGGGCCATCGGCCCTCCACTTT.

Worth noting for this clone: Other DNA sequences from this sample encode an identical CDR3 as well. This CDR3 is CASRPRGLGLGDTEAFF. CDR3 in DNA: TGTGCCAGCAGGCCCAGGGGACTCGGTCTTGGGGACACTGAAGCTTTCTTT. This chain connects TRBV4-2 to TRBJ1-1, with a possible D match to TRBD1 (6 bases). The germline CDR1 and CDR2 sequences are LGHNA and YNFKEQ. The CDR3 has 17 residues. The germline V and J ends were trimmed by 6 bases and 3 bases, with 23 bases remaining between them.

Notes on this clone: This may come from a read error, since a much larger clone is one base off. The chain is built from TRBV11-1 and TRBJ2-1; 13 bases are shared with TRBD2. J was trimmed by 4 bases and V by 5 bases; bases with no gene match: 8. The CDR3 length is 17 residues. Germline V CDR1 and CDR2: SGHAT, FQDESV (reference sequence). The CDR3: CASSPGTSGVEYNEQFF. For the CDR3, the DNA is TGTGCCAGCAGCCCTGGGACTAGCGGGGTGGAGTACAATGAGCAGTTCTTC.

This clone has ten or more counts. A much more abundant neighbour one base away suggests this may be a read error. The chain combines TRBV19 with TRBJ2-1; D possibly corresponds to TRBD2 (7 bases). CDR3 size: 15 residues. CDR1 is LNHDA and CDR2 is SQIVND in the germline V gene (reference sequence). For the CDR3, the DNA is TGTGCCAGTAGTATAAGGGGGGGCTCCCACAATGAGCAGTTCTTC. This codes for CASSIRGGSHNEQFF.